This T cell receptor beta chain was identified during a study of cytomegalovirus exposure and HLA in healthy donors. Study-level points and caveats: The classifier reportedly diagnosed cytomegalovirus status with high specificity and sensitivity. A list of roughly 160 TCR beta chains associated with cytomegalovirus was given. Researchers reported that three CMV-associated chains were confirmed in vitro as CMV antigen-specific. According to a subsequent analysis, TCR clusters identified in the first cohort showed a tendency to co-occur across the 110 or so validation repertoires.

This clone was recorded a few times. Antigen unknown. The protocol was immunoSEQ multiplex PCR, while the TCRdb copy is restricted to in-frame clones and leaves out a portion. The profile covers about 160,000 clones, with just under 90% appearing a single time and 10% taken by the ten largest. Sequenced input: PBMCs. The clonotype comes from a woman under 30 in good health and CMV-seropositive.

The CDR3 region is CASSLQQGVATQYF. In nucleotides, the CDR3 is TGTGCCAGCAGCTTACAACAGGGGGTGGCGACCCAGTACTTC. The chain recombines TRBV7-9 with TRBJ2-5, with 8 bases identical to TRBD1. Per the germline V gene, CDR1 is SEHNR and CDR2 is FQNEAQ (reference sequence). CDR3 length equals 14 residues. Losses at the gene ends were 2 bases for V and 7 bases for J; bases not matched to a gene: 6.